The present T cell receptor (beta chain) was sequenced within a study of T cell responses to AZD1222 COVID-19 vaccine. Clones were read by immunoSEQ multiplex PCR, and TCRdb kept only the in-frame ones, dropping some. The sample lists 99,000 or so clones, nearly 90% seen once, with around 3.1% in the top ten. This CDR3 region has 13 residues. Germline V CDR1 and CDR2: MNHEY, SVGEGT. Trimming shortened V by 5 bases and J by 5 bases, and 12 bases separated the two germline ends. The receptor was derived from an adult in good health. The gene calls are TRBV6-2 or TRBV6-3 and TRBJ1-1; possible D gene TRBD1, 5 bases. This sample comprised peripheral blood, obtained on day 0 of AZD1222 vaccination. CDR3 protein: CASSPAGGTEAFF. The DNA of the CDR3 is TGTGCCAGCAGTCCCGCCGGGGGGACTGAAGCTTTCTTT.